This T cell receptor beta chain was sequenced for a study of glioma-infiltrating T cells after dendritic cell vaccination (dated by TCRdb to about 2016). Regarding the complete study: The cohort comprised around 15 glioblastoma patients from Phase I and II dendritic cell vaccination trials, 9 newly diagnosed and 6 with recurrent disease. Between the early 2000s and the early 2010s, patients were given autologous tumor lysate-pulsed dendritic cell vaccination. Patients received three intradermal dendritic cell vaccine injections at biweekly intervals in the arm below the axilla. In glioblastoma patients vaccinated with dendritic cells, deep sequencing of TCR beta CDR3 regions served to measure the amount of tumor-infiltrating lymphocytes and to compare repertoires between tumor and blood. Survival after dendritic cell vaccination was correlated with TCR sequencing metrics such as TIL content and the overlap between tumor and blood repertoires. The vaccine was prepared from monocyte-derived dendritic cells that were cultured for seven days with IL-4 and GM-CSF and then pulsed overnight with autologous tumor lysate.

On the study overall, not on this receptor specifically: No direct relationship between TCR clonality and survival was found, suggesting that a diverse polyclonal response may matter. After dendritic cell vaccination, a higher estimated pretreatment TIL content predicted longer time to progression and longer overall survival. The TCR overlap response model with three groups was called speculative and said to need prospective validation. The cohort was small and heterogeneous, only a few patients had full blood and tumor sets, and even fewer had initial-recurrent tumor pairs.

As for this clone: Its antigen remains unidentified. No clone much larger than this one lies a single base away; base qualities are absent.

Based on the germline V gene, the CDR1 and CDR2 sequences are SGHRS and YFSETQ. The CDR3 holds 14 amino acids from the cysteine to the phenylalanine. Here the CDR3 DNA is all that survives: 42 bases in frame from base 1. V loses 7 bases of germline sequence and J loses 2 bases, and the interval between the two ends is 14 bases. The immunoSEQ assay amplified TCRB CDR3 regions from approximately 1.8 micrograms of genomic DNA, or from all available DNA when less than that amount was available. For multiplex PCR, 60 forward primers for TCR V beta segments and 13 reverse primers for J beta segments were used. Synthetic control templates were spiked into each sample at limiting dilution to estimate reads per starting template. Reads of 87 bp were generated by sequencing on the Illumina HiSeq System. The published analysis was carried out like this. To remove PCR and sequencing errors, closely related sequences were merged with a nearest neighbor algorithm. TCR overlap was measured as the percentage of unique tumor TCR beta sequences also present in the same patient's peripheral blood. The table comes from immuneACCESS by way of TCRdb, which keeps in-frame sequences with V and J called. Part of the clones is missing from these tables; in studies checked, under half for an unresolved V gene and the rest for unknown reasons. The V and J calls and clone size were taken over from that table, and D and trimming were inferred from the DNA. This sample has 90,000 to 110,000 clones in its table, and 90% of those were observed once. More than 2.5% of the sample comes from the top ten.

Read against the paper, the sample's time point label means: after dendritic cell vaccination, including at tumor progression/relapse. Selection of patients required sufficient residual fresh-frozen tumor tissue and over two years of available survival data. None of the glioblastoma patients carried an isocitrate dehydrogenase mutation, although molecular status otherwise varied. PBMC were collected before vaccination, two weeks after the third vaccination, and at tumor progression if progression occurred. Genomic DNA was extracted with the Qiagen DNeasy Blood extraction Kit. This specimen consisted of blood, obtained after dendritic cell vaccination. The clonotype originates from a human donor with glioblastoma. This chain is built from TRBV5-1 and TRBJ2-3, with an unclear D gene assignment. The DNA reads TGCGCCAGCCTGGCTACAGAACACACAGATACGCAGTATTTT. This encodes CASLATEHTDTQYF.